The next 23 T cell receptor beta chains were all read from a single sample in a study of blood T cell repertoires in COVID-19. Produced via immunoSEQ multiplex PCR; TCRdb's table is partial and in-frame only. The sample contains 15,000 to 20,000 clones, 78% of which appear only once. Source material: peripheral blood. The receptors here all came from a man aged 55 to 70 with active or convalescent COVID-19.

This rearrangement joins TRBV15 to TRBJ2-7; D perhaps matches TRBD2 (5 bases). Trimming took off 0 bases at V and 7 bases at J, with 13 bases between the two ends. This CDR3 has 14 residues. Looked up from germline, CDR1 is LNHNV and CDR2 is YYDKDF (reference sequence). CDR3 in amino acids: CATSREVNRGEQYF. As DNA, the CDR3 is TGTGCCACCAGCAGAGAGGTAAACAGAGGGGAGCAGTACTTC. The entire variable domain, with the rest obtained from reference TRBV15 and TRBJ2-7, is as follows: DAMVIQNPRYQVTQFGKPVTLSCSQTLNHNVMYWYQQKSSQAPKLLFHYYDKDFNNEADTPDNFQSRRPNTSFCFLDIRSPGLGDTAMYLCATSREVNRGEQYFGPGTRLTVT.

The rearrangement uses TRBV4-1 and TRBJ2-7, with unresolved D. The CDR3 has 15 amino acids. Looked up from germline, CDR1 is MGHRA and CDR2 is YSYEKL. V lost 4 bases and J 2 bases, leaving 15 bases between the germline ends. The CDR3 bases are TGCGCCAGCAGCCTCTCAGAAATAAACCCCTACGAGCAGTACTTC. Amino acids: CASSLSEINPYEQYF.

CDR3 sequence: CAGAAELAGNSGEQYF. The CDR3 coding sequence is TGTGCCGGCGCAGCGGAGCTAGCGGGAAATTCTGGCGAGCAGTACTTC. The chain couples TRBV18 to TRBJ2-7, with 9 bases matching TRBD2. This CDR3 contains 16 residues. Germline V gene lookup returns CDR1 KGHSH and CDR2 LQKENI. V lost 11 bases to trimming and J lost 6 bases; unmatched junction nucleotides: 20.

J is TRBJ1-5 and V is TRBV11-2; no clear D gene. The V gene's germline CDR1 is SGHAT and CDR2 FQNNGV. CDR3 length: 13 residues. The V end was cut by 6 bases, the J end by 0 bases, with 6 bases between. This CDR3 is CASSYNSNQPQHF. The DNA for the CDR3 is TGTGCCAGCAGTTATAATAGCAATCAGCCCCAGCATTTT.

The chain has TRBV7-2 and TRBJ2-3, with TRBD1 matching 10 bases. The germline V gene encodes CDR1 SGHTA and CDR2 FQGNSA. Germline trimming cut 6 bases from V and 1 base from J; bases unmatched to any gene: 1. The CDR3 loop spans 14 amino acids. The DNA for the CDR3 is TGTGCCAGCAGGGACAGGGGGGGCACAGATACGCAGTATTTT. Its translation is CASRDRGGTDTQYF. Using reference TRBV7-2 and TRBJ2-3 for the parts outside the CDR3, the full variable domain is GAGVSQSPSNKVTEKGKDVELRCDPISGHTALYWYRQSLGQGLEFLIYFQGNSAPDKSGLPSDRFSAERTGGSVSTLTIQRTQQEDSAVYLCASRDRGGTDTQYFGPGTRLTVL.

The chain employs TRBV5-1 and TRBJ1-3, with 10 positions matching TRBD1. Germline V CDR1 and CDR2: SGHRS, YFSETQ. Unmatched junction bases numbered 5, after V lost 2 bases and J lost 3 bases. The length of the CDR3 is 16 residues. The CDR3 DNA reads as TGCGCCAGCAGCTTTCTGGGACAGGGGCTTGGAAACACCATATATTTT. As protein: CASSFLGQGLGNTIYF.

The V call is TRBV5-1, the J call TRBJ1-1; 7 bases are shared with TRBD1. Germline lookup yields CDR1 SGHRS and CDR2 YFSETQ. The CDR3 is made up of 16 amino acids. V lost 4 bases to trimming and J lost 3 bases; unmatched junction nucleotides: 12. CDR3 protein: CASSASLTGADTEAFF. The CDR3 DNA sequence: TGCGCCAGCAGCGCGAGCCTCACAGGGGCGGACACTGAAGCTTTCTTT. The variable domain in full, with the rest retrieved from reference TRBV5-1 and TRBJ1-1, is KAGVTQTPRYLIKTRGQQVTLSCSPISGHRSVSWYQQTPGQGLQFLFEYFSETQRNKGNFPGRFSGRQFSNSRSEMNVSTLELGDSALYLCASSASLTGADTEAFFGQGTRLTVV.

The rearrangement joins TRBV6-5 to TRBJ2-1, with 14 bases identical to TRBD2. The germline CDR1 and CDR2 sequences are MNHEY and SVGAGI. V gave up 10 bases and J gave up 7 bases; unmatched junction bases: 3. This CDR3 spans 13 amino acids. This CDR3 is CATGTSGSNEQFF. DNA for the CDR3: TGTGCCACCGGGACTAGCGGGAGTAATGAGCAGTTCTTC.

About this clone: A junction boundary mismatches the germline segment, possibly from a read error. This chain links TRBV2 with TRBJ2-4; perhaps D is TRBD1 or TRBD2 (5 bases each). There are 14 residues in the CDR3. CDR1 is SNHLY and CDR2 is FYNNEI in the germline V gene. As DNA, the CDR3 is TGTGCCAGCCGTGAGGGGCAGAGTTTTTACATTCAGTACTTC. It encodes CASREGQSFYIQYF.

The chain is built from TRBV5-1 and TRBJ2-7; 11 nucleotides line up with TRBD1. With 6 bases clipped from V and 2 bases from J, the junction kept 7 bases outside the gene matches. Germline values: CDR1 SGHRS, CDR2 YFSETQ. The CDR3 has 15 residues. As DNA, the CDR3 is TGCGCCAGCACTCACCGGGACAGGGGGACCTACGAGCAGTACTTC. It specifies CASTHRDRGTYEQYF. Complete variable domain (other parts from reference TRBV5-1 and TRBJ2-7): KAGVTQTPRYLIKTRGQQVTLSCSPISGHRSVSWYQQTPGQGLQFLFEYFSETQRNKGNFPGRFSGRQFSNSRSEMNVSTLELGDSALYLCASTHRDRGTYEQYFGPGTRLTVT.

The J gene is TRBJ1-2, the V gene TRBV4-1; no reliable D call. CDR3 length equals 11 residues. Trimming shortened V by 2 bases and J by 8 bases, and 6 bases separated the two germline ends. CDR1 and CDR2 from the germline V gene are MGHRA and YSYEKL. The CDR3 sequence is CASSQPGGYTF. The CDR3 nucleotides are TGCGCCAGCAGCCAACCCGGGGGCTACACCTTC.

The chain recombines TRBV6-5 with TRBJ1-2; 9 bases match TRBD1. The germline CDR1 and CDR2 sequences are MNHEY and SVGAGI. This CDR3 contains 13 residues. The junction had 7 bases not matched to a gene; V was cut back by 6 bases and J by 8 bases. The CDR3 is CASSPDRGGGYTF. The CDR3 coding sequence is TGTGCCAGCAGCCCGGACAGGGGAGGAGGCTACACCTTC.

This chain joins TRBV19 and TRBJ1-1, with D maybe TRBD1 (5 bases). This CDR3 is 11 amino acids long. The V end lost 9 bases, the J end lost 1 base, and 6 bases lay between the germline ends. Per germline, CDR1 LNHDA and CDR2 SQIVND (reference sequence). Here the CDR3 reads CARGENTEAFF. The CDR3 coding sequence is TGTGCCAGAGGGGAGAACACTGAAGCTTTCTTT.

This CDR3 is CASTGGLNTGELFF. The CDR3 coding sequence is TGTGCCAGCACCGGGGGGCTGAACACCGGGGAGCTGTTTTTT. The chain is built from TRBV11-2 and TRBJ2-2; D might be TRBD2 (7 bases). Germline V gene sequence: CDR1 SGHAT, CDR2 FQNNGV. The CDR3 is 14 residues long. The germline V and J ends were trimmed by 7 bases and 1 base, with 10 bases remaining between them.

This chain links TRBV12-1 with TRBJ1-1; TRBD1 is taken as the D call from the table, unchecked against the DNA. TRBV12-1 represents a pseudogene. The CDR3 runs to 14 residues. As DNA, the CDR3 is TGTGCCAGCAGCTCACGGACAGGGGCCGCTGAAGCTTTCTTT. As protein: CASSSRTGAAEAFF.

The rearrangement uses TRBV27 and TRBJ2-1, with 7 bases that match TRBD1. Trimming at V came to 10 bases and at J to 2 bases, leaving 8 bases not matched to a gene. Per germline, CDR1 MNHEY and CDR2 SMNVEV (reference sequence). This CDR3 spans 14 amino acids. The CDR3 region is CATKTGIAYNEQFF. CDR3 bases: TGTGCCACCAAGACAGGGATCGCCTACAATGAGCAGTTCTTC.

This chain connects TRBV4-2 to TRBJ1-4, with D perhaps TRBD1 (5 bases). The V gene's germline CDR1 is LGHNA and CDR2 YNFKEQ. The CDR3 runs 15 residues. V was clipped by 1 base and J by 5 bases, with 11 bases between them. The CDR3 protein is CASSQVGGVNEKLFF. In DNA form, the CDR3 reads TGTGCCAGCAGCCAAGTGGGGGGGGTCAATGAAAAACTGTTTTTT.

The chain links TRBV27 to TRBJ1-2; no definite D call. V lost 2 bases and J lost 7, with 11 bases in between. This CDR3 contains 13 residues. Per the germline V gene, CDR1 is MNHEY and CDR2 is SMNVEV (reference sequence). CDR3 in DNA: TGTGCCAGCAGTTTAGCAGCCTCGGGTGGCTACACCTTC. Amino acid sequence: CASSLAASGGYTF.

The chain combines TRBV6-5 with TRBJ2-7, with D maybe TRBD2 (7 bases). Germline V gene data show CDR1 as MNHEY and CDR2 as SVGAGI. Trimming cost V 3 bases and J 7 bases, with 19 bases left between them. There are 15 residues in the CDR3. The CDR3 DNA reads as TGTGCCAGCAGTTATGGTTTGGGGGGGCCCCGGGAGCAGTACTTC. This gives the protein CASSYGLGGPREQYF.

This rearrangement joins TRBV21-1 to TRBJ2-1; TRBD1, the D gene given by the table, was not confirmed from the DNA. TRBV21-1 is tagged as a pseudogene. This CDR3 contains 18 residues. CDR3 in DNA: TGTGCCAGCAGCAAAGTGGTACAGGGGCATTCCCTCTACAATGAGCAGTTCTTC. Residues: CASSKVVQGHSLYNEQFF.

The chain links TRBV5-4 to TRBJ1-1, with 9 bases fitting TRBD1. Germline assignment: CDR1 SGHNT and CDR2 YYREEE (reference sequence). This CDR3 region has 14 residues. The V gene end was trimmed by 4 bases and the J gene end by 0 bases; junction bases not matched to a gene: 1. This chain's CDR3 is CASSRTGVNTEAFF. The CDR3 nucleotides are TGTGCCAGCAGCCGGACAGGGGTGAACACTGAAGCTTTCTTT.

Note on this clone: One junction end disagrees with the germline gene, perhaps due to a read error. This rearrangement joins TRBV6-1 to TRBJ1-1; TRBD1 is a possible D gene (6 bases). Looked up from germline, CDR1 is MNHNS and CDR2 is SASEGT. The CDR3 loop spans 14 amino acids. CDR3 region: CDSSEGGENTEAFF. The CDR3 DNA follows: TGTGACAGCAGTGAAGGGGGGGAGAACACTGAAGCTTTCTTT.

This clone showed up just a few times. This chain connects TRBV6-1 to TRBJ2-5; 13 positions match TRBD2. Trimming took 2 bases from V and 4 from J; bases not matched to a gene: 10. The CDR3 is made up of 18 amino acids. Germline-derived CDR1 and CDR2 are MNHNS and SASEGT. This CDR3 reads CASSESRTSGSGGETQYF. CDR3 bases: TGTGCCAGCAGTGAATCCCGGACTAGCGGGAGTGGGGGAGAGACCCAGTACTTC.